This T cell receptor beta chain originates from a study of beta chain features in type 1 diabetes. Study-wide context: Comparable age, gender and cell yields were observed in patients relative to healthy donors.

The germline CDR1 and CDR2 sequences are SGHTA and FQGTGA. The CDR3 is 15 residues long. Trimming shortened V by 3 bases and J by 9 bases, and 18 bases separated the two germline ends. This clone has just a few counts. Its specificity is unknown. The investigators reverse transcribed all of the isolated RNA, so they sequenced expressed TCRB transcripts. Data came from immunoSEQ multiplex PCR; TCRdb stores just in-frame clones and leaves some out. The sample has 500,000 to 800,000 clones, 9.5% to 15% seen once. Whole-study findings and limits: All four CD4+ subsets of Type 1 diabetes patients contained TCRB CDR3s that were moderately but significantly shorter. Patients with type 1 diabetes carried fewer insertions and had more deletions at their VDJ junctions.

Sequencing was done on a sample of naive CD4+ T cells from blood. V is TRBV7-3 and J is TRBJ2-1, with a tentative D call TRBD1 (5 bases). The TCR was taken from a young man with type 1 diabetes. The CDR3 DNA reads TGTGCCAGCAGCTTCTCCGGGCAAGCTAGGGGTGAGCAGTTCTTC. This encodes CASSFSGQARGEQFF.